The present TCR beta chain was sequenced within a study of Graves' ophthalmopathy and Graves' hyperthyroidism. Background on the study: Prior to any treatment, peripheral blood was collected at the time of initial diagnosis.

RNA transcripts were the source from which TCR beta CDR3 regions were amplified. The first-round RT-PCR employed HTBI primers together with the Qiagen OneStep RT-PCR kit. A multiplex PCR was then performed as the second round. TCRdb reprocessed the multiplex PCR reads with MiXCR, giving one entry per CDR3 protein. The sample contains 650,000 to 900,000 distinct CDR3 sequences, 35% to 50% of which appear only once. V was clipped by 6 bases and J by 15 bases, with 11 bases between them. Germline V gives CDR1 SNHLY, CDR2 FYNNEI. The CDR3 spans 10 residues. Sequencing was done on a sample of peripheral blood. This sequence originates from an adult man with Graves' ophthalmopathy. This chain joins TRBV2 and TRBJ1-4; D remains ambiguous. Here the CDR3 DNA reads TGTGCCAGCAGAGTCGGTGGGGTGTTTTTT. Encoded protein: CASRVGGVFF. The variable domain in full, completed from reference TRBV2 and TRBJ1-4, reads EPEVTQTPSHQVTQMGQEVILRCVPISNHLYFYWYRQILGQKVEFLVSFYNNEISEKSEIFDDQFSVERPDGSNFTLKIRSTKLEDSAMYFCASRVGGVFFGSGTQLSVL.